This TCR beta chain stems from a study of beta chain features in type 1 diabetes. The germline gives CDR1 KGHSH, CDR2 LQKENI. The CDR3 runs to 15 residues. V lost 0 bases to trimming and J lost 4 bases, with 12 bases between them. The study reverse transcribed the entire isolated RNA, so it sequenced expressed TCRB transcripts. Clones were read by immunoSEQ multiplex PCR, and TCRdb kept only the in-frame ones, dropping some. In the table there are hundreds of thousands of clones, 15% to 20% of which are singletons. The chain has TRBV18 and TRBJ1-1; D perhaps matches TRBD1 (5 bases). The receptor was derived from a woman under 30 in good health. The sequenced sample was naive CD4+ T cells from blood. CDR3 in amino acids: CASSPPSFQGTEAFF. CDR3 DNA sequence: TGTGCCAGCTCACCACCGTCATTTCAGGGCACTGAAGCTTTCTTT.